Below, one T cell receptor beta chain is given with its context. Antigen specificity is unknown. V was pared by 1 base and J by 5 bases, with 8 bases of the junction left unmatched. The CDR3 sequence is 16 residues long. Per germline, CDR1 SQVTM and CDR2 ANQGSEA. All patients experienced relapse after autologous stem cell transplantation, and brentuximab vedotin exposure was variable. Complete response, partial response or progressive disease were the best responses. The sample belongs to a study of PD-1 blockade in classical Hodgkin lymphoma. In the study overall: Patients were treated with nivolumab at 3 mg/kg, and this was given intravenously every 2 weeks.

Study observations and caveats: Reports described newly diagnosed patients as having lower baseline TCR diversity than healthy donors. Patients were excluded if nivolumab began under 1 year after ASCT (the autologous transplant).

Here immunoSEQ multiplex PCR was the method, and the copy in TCRdb shows in-frame clones only, minus some. The table lists 95,000 or so clones, over 80% of them singletons. Sequences were derived from peripheral blood mononuclear cells (PBMCs), sampled at baseline. The rearrangement uses TRBV29-1 and TRBJ1-6, with TRBD1 matching over 7 bases. The clonotype was recovered from a human donor with classical Hodgkin lymphoma. In DNA form, the CDR3 reads TGCAGCGTTGAAGCGGGGGACAGTGTTGATAATTCACCCCTCCACTTT. This sequence encodes CSVEAGDSVDNSPLHF.